Following are 10 T cell receptor beta chains from one sample sequenced in a study of cytomegalovirus exposure and HLA in healthy donors. Vbeta (60) and Jbeta (13) primers were used in the PCR. Using immunoSEQ multiplex PCR, the repertoire was profiled, and TCRdb retains in-frame clones only, with some absent. The profile shows around 110,000 clones, 71% of them singletons. Sequenced: PBMCs. The receptors derive from a female donor in good health and CMV-seronegative.

V and J are TRBV15 and TRBJ2-2; D uncertain. CDR1 and CDR2 (germline): LNHNV, YYDKDF (reference sequence). The CDR3 is 13 amino acids. Trimming cost V 4 bases and J 4 bases, with 7 bases left between them. The CDR3 DNA reads TGTGCCACCAGCACTAGTCCCACCGGGGAGCTGTTTTTT. It encodes CATSTSPTGELFF. Using reference TRBV15 and TRBJ2-2 for the parts outside the CDR3, the full variable domain is DAMVIQNPRYQVTQFGKPVTLSCSQTLNHNVMYWYQQKSSQAPKLLFHYYDKDFNNEADTPDNFQSRRPNTSFCFLDIRSPGLGDTAMYLCATSTSPTGELFFGEGSRLTVL.

The J gene is TRBJ2-7, the V gene TRBV19; 8 bases are shared with TRBD2. This CDR3 region has 20 residues. The ends lost 3 bases at V and 0 bases at J; junction bases unmatched: 19. CDR1 is LNHDA and CDR2 is SQIVND in the germline V gene (reference sequence). Here the CDR3 DNA reads TGTGCCAGTAGTATCCGTCGGCTAGCGGGCACAAAATCCATCTCCTACGAGCAGTACTTC. Translating it yields CASSIRRLAGTKSISYEQYF.

Comments on this clone: Other DNA sequences within the sample encode an identical CDR3. This rearrangement joins TRBV7-3 to TRBJ2-5, with a weak D call TRBD1 (7 bases). Trimming cost V 5 bases and J 4 bases, with 11 bases left between them. In germline, CDR1 is SGHTA, CDR2 FQGTGA. The CDR3 extends over 13 amino acids. CDR3 sequence (DNA): TGTGCCAGCAGCCCCCAGGGGGGAGAGACCCAGTACTTC. This sequence encodes CASSPQGGETQYF. The variable domain in full, completed from reference TRBV7-3 and TRBJ2-5, reads GAGVSQTPSNKVTEKGKYVELRCDPISGHTALYWYRQSLGQGPEFLIYFQGTGAADDSGLPNDRFFAVRPEGSVSTLKIQRTERGDSAVYLCASSPQGGETQYFGPGTRLLVL.

The chain links TRBV10-3 to TRBJ2-1; 10 bases agree with TRBD2. The germline CDR1 and CDR2 sequences are ENHRY and SYGVKD. The J segment lost 1 base and the V segment lost 8 bases, leaving 11 bases of the junction unmatched. The CDR3 extends over 17 amino acids. CDR3 coding DNA: TGTGCCATCTCAGCCAGATTAGCGGGAGGATCCTACAATGAGCAGTTCTTC. It specifies CAISARLAGGSYNEQFF.

The chain carries TRBV29-1 and TRBJ1-2; TRBD1 matches at 7 bases. Germline V gene lookup returns CDR1 SQVTM and CDR2 ANQGSEA. CDR3 length equals 12 residues. Unmatched junction bases numbered 9, after V lost 6 bases and J lost 8 bases. The DNA of the CDR3 is TGCAGCGTCGAGACAGGGACGGACGGCTACACCTTC. Protein product: CSVETGTDGYTF.

This clone was detected a few times. This sequence joins TRBV15 and TRBJ2-5; 9 bases map to TRBD1. The V gene end was trimmed by 0 bases and the J gene end by 5 bases; junction bases not matched to a gene: 10. The CDR3 sequence is 17 residues long. The germline V gene encodes CDR1 LNHNV and CDR2 YYDKDF (reference sequence). CDR3 protein: CATSRDSPGTGSETQYF. The CDR3 DNA sequence: TGTGCCACCAGCAGAGATAGCCCCGGGACAGGGAGCGAGACCCAGTACTTC.

The chain has TRBV11-3 and TRBJ2-2; 10 nucleotides line up with TRBD2. V shed 11 bases and J 5 bases; nucleotides not matched to a gene: 8. This CDR3 region has 14 residues. Germline CDR1 is SGHNT and CDR2 is YENEEA. DNA of the CDR3: TGTGCCTGCTCAAAGCGGGAGGGGACCGGGGAGCTGTTTTTT. Translating it yields CACSKREGTGELFF.

V usage is TRBV28 and J usage is TRBJ2-3, with 13 bases fitting TRBD2. This CDR3 region has 16 residues. From germline, CDR1 is MDHEN and CDR2 SYDVKM. J was trimmed by 10 bases and V by 6 bases; bases with no gene match: 13. CDR3 sequence reads: CASRPNQGLAGISQYF. For the CDR3, the DNA is TGTGCCAGCAGGCCGAACCAGGGACTAGCGGGGATCTCGCAGTATTTT.

There are a few counts of this clone. The rearrangement links TRBV28 to TRBJ2-3, with D possibly matching TRBD2 (6 bases). In germline, CDR1 is MDHEN, CDR2 SYDVKM. This CDR3 comprises 16 residues. Between the trimmed V and J ends, which lost 2 bases and 0 bases, there was a span of 12 bases. The CDR3 is CASSLVADYSTDTQYF. The CDR3 nucleotides are TGTGCCAGCAGTTTAGTAGCGGACTATAGCACAGATACGCAGTATTTT.

The CDR3 loop is CASSYSGWGQTEAFF. In DNA, the CDR3 is TGTGCCAGCAGTTACTCCGGCTGGGGACAGACTGAAGCTTTCTTT. The gene calls are TRBV6-5 and TRBJ1-1; 7 bases line up with TRBD1. Per the germline V gene, CDR1 is MNHEY and CDR2 is SVGAGI. V gave up 0 bases and J gave up 5 bases; unmatched junction bases: 6. The CDR3 contains 15 residues.